This TCR beta chain was recorded in a study of cytomegalovirus exposure and HLA in healthy donors. Germline V lookup: CDR1 MNHEY, CDR2 SMNVEV (reference sequence). The CDR3 spans 14 residues. V lost 2 bases to trimming and J lost 7 bases; unmatched junction nucleotides: 7. General study results and limits: Roughly even sequencing depth across donors was the assumption behind the presence/absence analyses. Most TCR sequences proved rare, with some public TCRs found in many donors.

The PCR employed 60 Vbeta primers together with 13 Jbeta primers. Sequencing was performed with immunoSEQ multiplex PCR; in TCRdb, only in-frame clones are kept and a portion is missing. This table has tens of thousands of clones, roughly 77% appearing once. On this clone: As yet, its antigen is unknown.

This rearrangement joins TRBV27 to TRBJ1-2; 7 positions agree with TRBD1. The TCR sequence derives from a woman in her thirties or forties in good health and CMV-seropositive. Source material: PBMCs. The CDR3, as DNA: TGTGCCAGCAGTTTAAACAGGGGTCCCTTTGGCTACACCTTC. This gives the protein CASSLNRGPFGYTF.